The 4 T cell receptor beta chains reported below all come from one sample, sequenced in a study of technical replicates of blood from several donors. Clones were read by immunoSEQ multiplex PCR, and TCRdb kept only the in-frame ones, dropping some. The sample lists around 100,000 clones, about 94% seen once, with 0.33% in the top ten. The sequencing sample was made of T cells isolated from PBMCs. These receptor sequences come from a human donor in good health.

The CDR3: CASSLQGAETEKLFF. The CDR3 DNA reads TGCGCCAGCAGCTTGCAGGGGGCCGAGACTGAAAAACTGTTTTTT. The chain combines TRBV5-1 with TRBJ1-4, with TRBD1 matching 8 bases. The V segment lost 1 base and the J segment 7 bases; nucleotides outside the gene matches: 6. CDR3 size: 15 residues. Germline V gene lookup returns CDR1 SGHRS and CDR2 YFSETQ.

The rearrangement links TRBV4-3 to TRBJ2-2; 8 bases line up with TRBD2. The J segment lost 8 bases and the V segment lost 1 base, leaving 6 bases of the junction unmatched. The CDR3 runs to 15 residues. CDR1 LGHNA and CDR2 YSLEER come from the germline V gene. In nucleotides, the CDR3 is TGCGCCAGCAGCCAAGGGACTAGCTTATTGGGGGAGCTGTTTTTT. Protein: CASSQGTSLLGELFF.

The gene calls are TRBV6-5 and TRBJ2-5; a possible D gene is TRBD1 (6 bases). The CDR3 runs 16 residues. Germline V gene lookup returns CDR1 MNHEY and CDR2 SVGAGI. The germline V and J ends were trimmed by 0 bases and 5 bases, with 16 bases remaining between them. The DNA for the CDR3 is TGTGCCAGCAGTTACTCAAAGGACGGAAGGGGGGAGACCCAGTACTTC. It codes for CASSYSKDGRGETQYF.

This chain uses TRBV28 with TRBJ1-1, with D tentatively TRBD1 (5 bases). This CDR3 comprises 15 residues. The germline V gene has CDR1 MDHEN and CDR2 SYDVKM. V was clipped by 2 bases and J by 0 bases, with 10 bases between them. CDR3 in DNA: TGTGCCAGCAGTTTAGGGGGACTCATGAACACTGAAGCTTTCTTT. Translated, it gives CASSLGGLMNTEAFF.